Listed here are 11 T cell receptor beta chains from one sample, sequenced in a study of Ad26.COV2.S vaccination and SARS-CoV-2 variants. Profiled with immunoSEQ multiplex PCR; TCRdb holds only in-frame clones, not every one. The sample has 440,000 or so clones, around 92% seen once. Specified treatment: over 15 received Ad26.COV2.S at low or high dose, single or two shots; five or six received placebo; per-sample allocation not given. The samples date from day 63 after the first vaccine or placebo injection. Here the sequenced sample was peripheral blood, taken in a trial of Ad26.COV2.S vaccine versus placebo. Receptors originate from a person between 18 and 65 years old who received the Ad26.COV2.S COVID-19 vaccine or a placebo.

This chain connects TRBV10-2 to TRBJ2-3; 8 nucleotides match TRBD2. CDR3 size: 16 residues. In germline, CDR1 is WSHSY, CDR2 SAAADI. V was clipped by 2 bases and J by 1 base; unmatched bases: 5. CDR3 DNA sequence: TGCGCCAGCAGTGAGGCTCGGGGGGGCGGCACAGATACGCAGTATTTT. It translates to CASSEARGGGTDTQYF.

The chain couples TRBV18 to TRBJ1-1; TRBD1 might be the D (6 bases). Germline V lookup: CDR1 KGHSH, CDR2 LQKENI. This CDR3 comprises 16 residues. V was trimmed by 3 bases and J by 5 bases, leaving 19 bases between them. The chain's CDR3 is CASSPAQGNSGTEAFF. Written as DNA, the CDR3 is TGTGCCAGCTCACCTGCACAGGGCAATTCAGGGACTGAAGCTTTCTTT.

The chain has TRBV27 and TRBJ2-1, with D tentatively TRBD2 (6 bases). The CDR3 consists of 15 residues. The germline V and J ends were trimmed by 4 bases and 6 bases, with 16 bases remaining between them. Germline V lookup: CDR1 MNHEY, CDR2 SMNVEV (reference sequence). DNA of the CDR3: TGTGCCAGCAGTTATCAGGGAGGCACGCCCAATGAGCAGTTCTTC. Encoded protein: CASSYQGGTPNEQFF.

The V gene is TRBV27, the J gene TRBJ1-1; D call uncertain. Germline V CDR1 and CDR2: MNHEY, SMNVEV (reference sequence). V lost 2 bases and J 2 bases, leaving 12 bases between the germline ends. This CDR3 has 15 amino acids. The chain's CDR3 is CASSLVFQINTEAFF. The CDR3 DNA reads TGTGCCAGCAGTTTAGTATTTCAGATTAACACTGAAGCTTTCTTT.

The chain couples TRBV2 to TRBJ1-1; 8 nucleotides align to TRBD1. Germline CDR1 and CDR2: SNHLY and FYNNEI. This CDR3 is 14 amino acids long. Unmatched junction bases numbered 5, after V lost 7 bases and J lost 1 base. This CDR3 reads CASTPGTGNTEAFF. The CDR3, as DNA: TGTGCCAGCACTCCGGGGACAGGGAACACTGAAGCTTTCTTT.

The V and J genes are TRBV7-8 and TRBJ1-6; D is possibly TRBD1 (5 bases). The CDR3 is 15 residues long. The germline gives CDR1 SGHVS, CDR2 FQNEAQ. Trimming shortened V by 2 bases and J by 6 bases, and 11 bases separated the two germline ends. CDR3 region: CASSLSRGSNSPLHF. The DNA of the CDR3 is TGTGCCAGCAGCTTAAGTAGGGGAAGTAATTCACCCCTCCACTTT.

The rearrangement uses TRBV11-2 and TRBJ2-3; TRBD2 matches 7 bases. CDR3 length: 17 amino acids. Germline V CDR1 and CDR2: SGHAT, FQNNGV. Trimming at V came to 2 bases and at J to 3 bases, leaving 11 bases not matched to a gene. As DNA, the CDR3 is TGTGCCAGCAGCTTATCAGGCGGGGGTGTAAGGACAGATACGCAGTATTTT. This gives the protein CASSLSGGGVRTDTQYF.

The chain uses TRBV4-1 and TRBJ1-1; perhaps TRBD1 as D (5 bases). The germline V gene encodes CDR1 MGHRA and CDR2 YSYEKL. The V end lost 1 base, the J end lost 6 bases, and 21 bases lay between the germline ends. The CDR3 is made up of 17 amino acids. CDR3 nucleotide sequence: TGCGCCAGCAGCCAAGGTGGCTTGCGGGACCGCTTTTCTGAAGCTTTCTTT. This gives the protein CASSQGGLRDRFSEAFF.

The V gene is TRBV30, the J gene TRBJ2-7, with 9 bases matching TRBD1. Trimming took 4 bases from V and 3 from J; bases not matched to a gene: 10. From germline, CDR1 is GTSNPN and CDR2 SVGIG (reference sequence). CDR3 length: 15 amino acids. CDR3 sequence (DNA): TGTGCCTGGACCTCCGGACAGGGGACCATCTACGAGCAGTACTTC. Protein product: CAWTSGQGTIYEQYF.

This clone was seen just once. The gene calls are TRBV5-4 and TRBJ2-3; 13 bases align to TRBD2. Per the germline V gene, CDR1 is SGHNT and CDR2 is YYREEE (reference sequence). There are 16 residues in the CDR3. Trimming removed 4 bases from V and 5 bases from J; junction bases left unmatched: 7. The CDR3 is CASSRTSGGGRDTQYF. CDR3 bases: TGTGCCAGCAGCCGTACTAGCGGGGGGGGCCGAGATACGCAGTATTTT.

The rearrangement links TRBV28 to TRBJ1-2; tentatively, D is TRBD1 (6 bases). The CDR3 has 17 amino acids. In germline, CDR1 is MDHEN, CDR2 SYDVKM. V dropped 5 bases and J dropped 3 bases, with 22 bases sitting between them. CDR3 nucleotide sequence: TGTGCCAGCAGTCCCGCAGGGGCCCGACCCCGCTACTATGGCTACACCTTC. Amino acid sequence: CASSPAGARPRYYGYTF.